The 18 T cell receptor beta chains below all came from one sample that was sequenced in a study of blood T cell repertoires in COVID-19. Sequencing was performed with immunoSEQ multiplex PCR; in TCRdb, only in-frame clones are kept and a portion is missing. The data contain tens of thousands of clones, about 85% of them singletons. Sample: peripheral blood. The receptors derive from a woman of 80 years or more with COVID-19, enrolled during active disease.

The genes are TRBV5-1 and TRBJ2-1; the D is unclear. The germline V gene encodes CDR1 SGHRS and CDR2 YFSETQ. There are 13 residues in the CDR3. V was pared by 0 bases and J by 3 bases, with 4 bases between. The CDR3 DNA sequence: TGCGCCAGCAGCTTGGGCAGCTACAATGAGCAGTTCTTC. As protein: CASSLGSYNEQFF.

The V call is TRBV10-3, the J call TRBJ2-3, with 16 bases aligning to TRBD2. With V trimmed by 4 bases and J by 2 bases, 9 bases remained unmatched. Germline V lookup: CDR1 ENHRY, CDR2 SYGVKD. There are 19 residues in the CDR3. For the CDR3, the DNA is TGTGCCATCAGTGTGGGGACTAGCGGGAGGGCCAAGGACACAGATACGCAGTATTTT. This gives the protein CAISVGTSGRAKDTDTQYF.

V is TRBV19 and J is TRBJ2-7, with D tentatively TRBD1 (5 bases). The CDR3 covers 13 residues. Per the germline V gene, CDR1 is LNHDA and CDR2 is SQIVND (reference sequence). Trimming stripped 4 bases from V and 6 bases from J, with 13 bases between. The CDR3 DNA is TGTGCCAGTAGTAGACAGAGTAGTCTCGAGCAGTACTTC. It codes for CASSRQSSLEQYF.

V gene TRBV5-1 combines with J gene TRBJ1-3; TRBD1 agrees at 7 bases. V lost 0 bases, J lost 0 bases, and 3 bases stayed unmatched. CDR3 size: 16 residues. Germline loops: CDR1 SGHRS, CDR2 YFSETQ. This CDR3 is CASSLDRGNSGNTIYF. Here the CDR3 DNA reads TGCGCCAGCAGCTTGGACAGGGGCAACTCTGGAAACACCATATATTTT.

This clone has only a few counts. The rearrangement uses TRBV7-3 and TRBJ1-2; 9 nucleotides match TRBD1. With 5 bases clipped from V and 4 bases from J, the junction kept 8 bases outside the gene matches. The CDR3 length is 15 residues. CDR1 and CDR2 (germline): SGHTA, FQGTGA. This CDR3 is CASSPGQGFSYGYTF. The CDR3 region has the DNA TGTGCCAGCAGCCCGGGACAGGGTTTCAGCTATGGCTACACCTTC.

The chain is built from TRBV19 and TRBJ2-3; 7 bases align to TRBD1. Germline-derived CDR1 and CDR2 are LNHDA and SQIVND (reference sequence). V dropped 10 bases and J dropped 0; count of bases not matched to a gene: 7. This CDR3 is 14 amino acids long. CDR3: CATSGTASTDTQYF. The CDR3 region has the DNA TGTGCCACCTCCGGGACAGCCAGCACAGATACGCAGTATTTT.

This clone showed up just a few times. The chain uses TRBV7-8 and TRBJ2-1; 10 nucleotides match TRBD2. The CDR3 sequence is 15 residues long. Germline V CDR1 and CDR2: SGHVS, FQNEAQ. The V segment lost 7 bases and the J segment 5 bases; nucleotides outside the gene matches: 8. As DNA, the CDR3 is TGTGCCAGCACCACGGGACTAGCGTTTAACAATGAGCAGTTCTTC. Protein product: CASTTGLAFNNEQFF.

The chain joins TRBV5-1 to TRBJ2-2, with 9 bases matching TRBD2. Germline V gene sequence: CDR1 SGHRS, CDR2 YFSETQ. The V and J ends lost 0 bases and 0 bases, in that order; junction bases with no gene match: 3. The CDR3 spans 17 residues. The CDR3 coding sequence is TGCGCCAGCAGCTTGGTGGCTAGCGGGACGAACACCGGGGAGCTGTTTTTT. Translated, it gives CASSLVASGTNTGELFF.

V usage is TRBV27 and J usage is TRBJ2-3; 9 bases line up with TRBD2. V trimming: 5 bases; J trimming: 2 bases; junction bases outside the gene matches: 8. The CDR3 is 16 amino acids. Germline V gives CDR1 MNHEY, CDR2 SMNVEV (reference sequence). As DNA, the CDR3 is TGTGCCAGCAGTCACGGACTAGCGATTTCCACAGATACGCAGTATTTT. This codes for CASSHGLAISTDTQYF.

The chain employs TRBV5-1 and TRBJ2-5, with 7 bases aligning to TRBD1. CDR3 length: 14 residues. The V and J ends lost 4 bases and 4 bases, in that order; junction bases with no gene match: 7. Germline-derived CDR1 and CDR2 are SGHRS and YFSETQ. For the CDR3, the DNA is TGCGCCAGCAGCAGAAACAGGGGACCAGAGACCCAGTACTTC. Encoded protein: CASSRNRGPETQYF.

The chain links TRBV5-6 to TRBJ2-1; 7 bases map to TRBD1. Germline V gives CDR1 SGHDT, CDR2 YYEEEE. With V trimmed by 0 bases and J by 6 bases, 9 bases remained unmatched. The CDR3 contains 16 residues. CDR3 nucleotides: TGTGCCAGCAGCTTGGACAGGGGTACCCTGGCCAATGAGCAGTTCTTC. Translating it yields CASSLDRGTLANEQFF.

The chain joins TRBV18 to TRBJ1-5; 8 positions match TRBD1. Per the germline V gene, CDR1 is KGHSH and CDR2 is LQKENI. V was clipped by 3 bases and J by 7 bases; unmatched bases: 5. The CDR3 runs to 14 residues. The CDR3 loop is CASSPTGVGQPQHF. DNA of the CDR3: TGTGCCAGCTCACCGACAGGGGTAGGCCAGCCCCAGCATTTT.

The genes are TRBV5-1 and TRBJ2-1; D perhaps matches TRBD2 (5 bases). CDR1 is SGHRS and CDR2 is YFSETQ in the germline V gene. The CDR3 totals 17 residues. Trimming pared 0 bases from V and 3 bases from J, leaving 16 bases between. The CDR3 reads CASSLVLAVSYYNEQFF. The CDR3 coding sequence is TGCGCCAGCAGCTTGGTCCTAGCCGTCAGCTACTACAATGAGCAGTTCTTC.

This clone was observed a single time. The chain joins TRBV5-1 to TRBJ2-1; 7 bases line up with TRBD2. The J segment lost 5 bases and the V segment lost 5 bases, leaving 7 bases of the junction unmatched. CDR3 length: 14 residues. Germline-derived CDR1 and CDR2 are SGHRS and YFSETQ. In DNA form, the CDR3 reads TGCGCCAGCAGGACCGGGACTACCAACAATGAGCAGTTCTTC. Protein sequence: CASRTGTTNNEQFF.

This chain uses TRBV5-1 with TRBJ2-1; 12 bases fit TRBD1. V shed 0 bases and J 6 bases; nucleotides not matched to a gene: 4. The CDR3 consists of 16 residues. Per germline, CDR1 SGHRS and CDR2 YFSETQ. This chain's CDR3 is CASSLGGQGAVNEQFF. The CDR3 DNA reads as TGCGCCAGCAGCTTGGGGGGACAGGGGGCGGTCAATGAGCAGTTCTTC.

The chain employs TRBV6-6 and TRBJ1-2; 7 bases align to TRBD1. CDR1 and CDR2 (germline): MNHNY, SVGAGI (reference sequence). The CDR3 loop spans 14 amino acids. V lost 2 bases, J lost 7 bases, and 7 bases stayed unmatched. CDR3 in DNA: TGTGCCAGCAGTTACCATGGGACAGCGTTTGGCTACACCTTC. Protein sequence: CASSYHGTAFGYTF.

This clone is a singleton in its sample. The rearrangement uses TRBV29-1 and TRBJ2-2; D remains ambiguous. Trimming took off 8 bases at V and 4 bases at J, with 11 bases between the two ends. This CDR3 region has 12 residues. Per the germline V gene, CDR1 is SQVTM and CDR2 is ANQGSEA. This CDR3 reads CSISSGTGELFF. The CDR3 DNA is TGCAGCATCTCGAGTGGCACCGGGGAGCTGTTTTTT.

The CDR3 reads CASTGTARARTGELFF. In DNA form, the CDR3 reads TGTGCCAGTACGGGGACAGCACGGGCGAGAACCGGGGAGCTGTTTTTT. This chain uses TRBV19 with TRBJ2-2; 7 bases line up with TRBD1. CDR1 LNHDA and CDR2 SQIVND come from the germline V gene (reference sequence). This CDR3 has 16 residues. V lost 7 bases to trimming and J lost 5 bases; unmatched junction nucleotides: 13.